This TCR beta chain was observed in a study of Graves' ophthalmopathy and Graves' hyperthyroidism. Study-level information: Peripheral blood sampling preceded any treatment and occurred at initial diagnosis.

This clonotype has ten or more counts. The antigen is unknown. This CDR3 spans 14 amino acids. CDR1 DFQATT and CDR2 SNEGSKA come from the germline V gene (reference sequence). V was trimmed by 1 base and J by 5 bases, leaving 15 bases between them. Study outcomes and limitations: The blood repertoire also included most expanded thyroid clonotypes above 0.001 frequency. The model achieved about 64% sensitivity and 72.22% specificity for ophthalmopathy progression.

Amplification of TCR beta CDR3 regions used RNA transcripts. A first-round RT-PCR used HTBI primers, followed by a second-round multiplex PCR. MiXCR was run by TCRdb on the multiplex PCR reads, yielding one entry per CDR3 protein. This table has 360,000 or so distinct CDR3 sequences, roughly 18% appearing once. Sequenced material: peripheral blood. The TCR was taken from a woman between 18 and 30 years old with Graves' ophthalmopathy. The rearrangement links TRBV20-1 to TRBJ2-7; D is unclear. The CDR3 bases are TGCAGTGCTAGAGCTGTGGGGTTTAGGGACGAGCAGTACTTC. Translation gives CSARAVGFRDEQYF.